These T cell receptor beta chains were read from a single sample in a study of PD-1 blockade in classical Hodgkin lymphoma. Produced via immunoSEQ multiplex PCR; TCRdb's table is partial and in-frame only. In the table there are about 21,000 clones, about 88% of which are singletons. The sample consisted of CD8+ T cells from blood, taken before the fourth cycle of nivolumab. These receptors originate from a human donor with classical Hodgkin lymphoma. Both conserved end residues are trimmed from each CDR3.

j_gene,v_gene,CDR3aa
TRBJ2-5,TRBV30,AWSVPVLAGGLGEQY
TRBJ1-2,TRBV28,ASKHHPGAYGYT
TRBJ2-3,TRBV21-1,ASSKAVAGESTDTQY
TRBJ2-3,TRBV12-5,ASGTGQGTDTQY
TRBJ2-3,TRBV11-2,ASSLDTQY
TRBJ2-7,TRBV6-6,ASSLDRGGYEQY
TRBJ2-1,TRBV28,ASSLWAGGAQDEQF
TRBJ2-7,TRBV10-3,ATQVPSGIYEQY
TRBJ2-7,TRBV6-6,ASSYEGYHEQY
TRBJ2-7,TRBV14,ASRTGGSYEQY
TRBJ2-7,TRBV7-9,ASSFPLTRTYEQY
TRBJ1-2,TRBV4-1,ASSQDSRRLNYGYT
TRBJ2-3,TRBV6-5,ASSYGDLLGTQY
TRBJ2-1,TRBV7-9,ASSLGTSGSYNEQF
TRBJ2-3,TRBV5-5,ASSLLDRGTTDTQY
TRBJ1-3,TRBV5-6,ASSLGDITPH
TRBJ2-1,TRBV4-2,ASSQLGSGSSYNEQF
TRBJ2-5,TRBV5-4,ASSSQGLREQY
TRBJ1-4,TRBV6-1,ASSEIWGTTNEKLF
TRBJ2-1,TRBV30,AWTPGVGGSRYNEQF